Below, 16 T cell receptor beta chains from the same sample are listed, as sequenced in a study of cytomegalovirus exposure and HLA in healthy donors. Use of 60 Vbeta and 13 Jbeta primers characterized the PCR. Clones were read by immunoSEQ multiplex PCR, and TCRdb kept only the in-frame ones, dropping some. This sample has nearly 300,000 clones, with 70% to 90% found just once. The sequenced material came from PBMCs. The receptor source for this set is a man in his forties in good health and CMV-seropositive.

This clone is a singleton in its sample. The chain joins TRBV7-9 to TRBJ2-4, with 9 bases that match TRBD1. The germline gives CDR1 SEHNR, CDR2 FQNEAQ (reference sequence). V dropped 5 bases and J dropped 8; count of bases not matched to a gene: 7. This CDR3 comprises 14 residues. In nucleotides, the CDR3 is TGTGCCAGCAGCCGCGGGACAGGGAAGGACATTCAGTACTTC. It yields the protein CASSRGTGKDIQYF. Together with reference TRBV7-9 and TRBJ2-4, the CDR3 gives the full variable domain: DTGVSQNPRHKITKRGQNVTFRCDPISEHNRLYWYRQTLGQGPEFLTYFQNEAQLEKSRLLSDRFSAERPKGSFSTLEIQRTEQGDSAMYLCASSRGTGKDIQYFGAGTRLSVL.

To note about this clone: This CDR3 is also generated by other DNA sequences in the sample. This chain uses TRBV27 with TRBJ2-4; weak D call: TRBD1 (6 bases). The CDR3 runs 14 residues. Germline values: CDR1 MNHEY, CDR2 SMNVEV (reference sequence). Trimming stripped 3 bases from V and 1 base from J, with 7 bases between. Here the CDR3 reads CASSFQGAKNIQYF. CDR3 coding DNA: TGTGCCAGCAGTTTCCAGGGGGCCAAAAACATTCAGTACTTC.

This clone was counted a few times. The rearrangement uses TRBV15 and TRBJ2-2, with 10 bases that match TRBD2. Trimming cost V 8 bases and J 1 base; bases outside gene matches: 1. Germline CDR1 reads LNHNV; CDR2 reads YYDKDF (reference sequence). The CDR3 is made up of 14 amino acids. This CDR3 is CATRTSGNTGELFF. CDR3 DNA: TGTGCCACCCGGACTAGCGGGAACACCGGGGAGCTGTTTTTT.

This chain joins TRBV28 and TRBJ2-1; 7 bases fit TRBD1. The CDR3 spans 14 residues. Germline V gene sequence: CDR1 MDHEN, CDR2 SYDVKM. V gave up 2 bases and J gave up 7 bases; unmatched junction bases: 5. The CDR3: CASSLANRGNEQFF. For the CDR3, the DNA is TGTGCCAGCAGTTTAGCGAACAGGGGAAATGAGCAGTTCTTC.

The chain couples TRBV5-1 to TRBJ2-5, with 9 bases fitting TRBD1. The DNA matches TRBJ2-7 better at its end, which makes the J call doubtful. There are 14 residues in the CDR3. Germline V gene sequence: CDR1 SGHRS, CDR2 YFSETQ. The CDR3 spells CASGGGQGPYEQYF. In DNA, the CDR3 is TGCGCCAGCGGGGGAGGACAGGGGCCCTACGAGCAGTACTTC.

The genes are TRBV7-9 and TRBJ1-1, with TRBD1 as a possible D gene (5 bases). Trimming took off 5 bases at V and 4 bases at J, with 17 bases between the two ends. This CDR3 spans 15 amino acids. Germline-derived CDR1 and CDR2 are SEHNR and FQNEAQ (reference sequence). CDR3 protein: CASSARQTTFTEAFF. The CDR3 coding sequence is TGTGCCAGCAGCGCGAGACAGACAACCTTCACTGAAGCTTTCTTT.

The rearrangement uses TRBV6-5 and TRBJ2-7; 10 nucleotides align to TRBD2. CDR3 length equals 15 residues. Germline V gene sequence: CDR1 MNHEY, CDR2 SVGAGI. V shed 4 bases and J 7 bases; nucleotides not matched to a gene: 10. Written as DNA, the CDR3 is TGTGCCAGCAGTTCCTTTACTAGCGGGATGGATGAGCAGTACTTC. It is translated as CASSSFTSGMDEQYF.

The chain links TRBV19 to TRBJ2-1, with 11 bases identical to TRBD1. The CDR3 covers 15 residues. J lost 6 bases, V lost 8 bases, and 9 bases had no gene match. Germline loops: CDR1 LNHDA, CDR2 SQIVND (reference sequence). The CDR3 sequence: CASSLGQGAGNEQFF. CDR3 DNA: TGTGCCAGTTCTCTTGGACAGGGGGCGGGCAATGAGCAGTTCTTC.

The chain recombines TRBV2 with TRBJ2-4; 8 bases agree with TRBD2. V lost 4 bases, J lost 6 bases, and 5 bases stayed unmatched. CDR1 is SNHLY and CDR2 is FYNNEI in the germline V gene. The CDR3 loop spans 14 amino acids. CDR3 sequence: CASSVTSGPNIQYF. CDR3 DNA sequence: TGTGCCAGCAGTGTCACTAGCGGACCAAACATTCAGTACTTC.

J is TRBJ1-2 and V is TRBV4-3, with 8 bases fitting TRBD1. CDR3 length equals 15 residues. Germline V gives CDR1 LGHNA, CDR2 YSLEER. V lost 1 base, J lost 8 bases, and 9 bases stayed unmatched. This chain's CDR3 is CASSQAPSTGAGYTF. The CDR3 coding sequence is TGCGCCAGCAGCCAAGCCCCGTCGACAGGGGCGGGCTACACCTTC.

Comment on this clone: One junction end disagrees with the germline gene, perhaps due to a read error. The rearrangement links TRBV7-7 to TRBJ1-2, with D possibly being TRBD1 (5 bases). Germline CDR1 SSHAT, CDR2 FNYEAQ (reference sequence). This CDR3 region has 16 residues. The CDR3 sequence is CASSLEAGGLNYGYTF. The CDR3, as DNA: TGTGCTAGCAGCTTAGAGGCGGGGGGACTAAACTATGGCTACACCTTC.

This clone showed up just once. The CDR3 reads CASSQGLADNYEQYF. The DNA of the CDR3 is TGCGCCAGCAGCCAAGGACTAGCGGATAACTACGAGCAGTACTTC. The chain has TRBV4-3 and TRBJ2-7, with 9 bases lining up with TRBD2. The CDR3 length is 15 residues. The germline gives CDR1 LGHNA, CDR2 YSLEER. V was pared by 1 base and J by 3 bases, with 4 bases of the junction left unmatched.

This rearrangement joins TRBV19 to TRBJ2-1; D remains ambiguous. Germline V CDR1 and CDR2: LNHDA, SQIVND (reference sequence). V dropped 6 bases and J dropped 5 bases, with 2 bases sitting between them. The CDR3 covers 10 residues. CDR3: CASSNNEQFF. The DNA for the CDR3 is TGTGCCAGTAGCAACAATGAGCAGTTCTTC.

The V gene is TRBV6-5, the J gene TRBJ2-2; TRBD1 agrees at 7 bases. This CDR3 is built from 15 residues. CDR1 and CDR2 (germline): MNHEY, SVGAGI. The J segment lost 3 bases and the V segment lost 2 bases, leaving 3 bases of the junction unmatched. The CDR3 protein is CASSYGTEDTGELFF. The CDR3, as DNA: TGTGCCAGCAGTTACGGGACAGAAGACACCGGGGAGCTGTTTTTT.

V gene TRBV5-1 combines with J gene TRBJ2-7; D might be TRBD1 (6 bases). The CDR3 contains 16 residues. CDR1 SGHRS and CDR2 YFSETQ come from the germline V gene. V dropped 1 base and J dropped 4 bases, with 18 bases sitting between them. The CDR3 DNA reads TGCGCCAGCAGCTTGAACGAGTGGGGCAGGGGATACGAGCAGTACTTC. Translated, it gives CASSLNEWGRGYEQYF.

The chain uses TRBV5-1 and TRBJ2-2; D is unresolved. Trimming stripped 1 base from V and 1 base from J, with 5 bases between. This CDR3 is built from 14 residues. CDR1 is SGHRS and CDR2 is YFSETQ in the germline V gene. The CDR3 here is CASSLSGNTGELFF. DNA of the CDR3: TGCGCCAGCAGCTTGTCAGGGAACACCGGGGAGCTGTTTTTT.